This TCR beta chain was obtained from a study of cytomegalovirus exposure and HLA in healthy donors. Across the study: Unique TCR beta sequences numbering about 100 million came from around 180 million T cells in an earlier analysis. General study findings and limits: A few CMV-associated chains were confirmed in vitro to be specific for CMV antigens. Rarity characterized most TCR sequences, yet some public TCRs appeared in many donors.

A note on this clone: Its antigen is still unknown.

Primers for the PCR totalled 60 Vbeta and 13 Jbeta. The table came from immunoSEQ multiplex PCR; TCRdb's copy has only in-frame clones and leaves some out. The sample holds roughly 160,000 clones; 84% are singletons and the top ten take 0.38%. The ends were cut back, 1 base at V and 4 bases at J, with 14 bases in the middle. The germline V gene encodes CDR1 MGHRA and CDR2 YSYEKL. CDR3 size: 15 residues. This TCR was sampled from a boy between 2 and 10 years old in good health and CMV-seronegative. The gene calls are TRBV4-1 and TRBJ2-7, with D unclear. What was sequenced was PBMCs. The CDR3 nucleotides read TGCGCCAGCAGCCAAGCTCAGGCAAGTTCGTACGAGCAGTACTTC. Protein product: CASSQAQASSYEQYF.